Listed here are 7 T cell receptor beta chains from one sample, sequenced in a study of cytomegalovirus exposure and HLA in healthy donors. This PCR relied on a set of 60 Vbeta primers and 13 Jbeta primers. This table comes from immunoSEQ multiplex PCR, and its TCRdb copy is limited to in-frame clones, with some not included. The sample records around 90,000 clones, roughly 86% being singletons. The sample consisted of PBMCs. The receptors were gathered from a man younger than 40 in good health and CMV-seropositive.

This chain uses TRBV5-1 with TRBJ2-7, with 9 bases lining up with TRBD2. This CDR3 has 16 amino acids. The trim removed 4 bases at V and 1 base at J, leaving 9 bases unmatched. Germline values: CDR1 SGHRS, CDR2 YFSETQ. Here the CDR3 DNA reads TGCGCCAGCAGCCCGACATTAGCGGGAGAATCCTACGAGCAGTACTTC. It yields the protein CASSPTLAGESYEQYF.

V is TRBV5-1 and J is TRBJ2-1, with D perhaps TRBD2 (6 bases). The germline V gene encodes CDR1 SGHRS and CDR2 YFSETQ. This CDR3 has 15 residues. The V gene lost 0 bases and the J gene lost 3 bases, with 10 bases spanning the gap. This chain's CDR3 is CASSLDGGVYNEQFF. The CDR3 DNA is TGCGCCAGCAGCTTGGATGGCGGGGTCTACAATGAGCAGTTCTTC.

This chain links TRBV14 with TRBJ2-1; tentative D call: TRBD1 (6 bases). Germline V gene lookup returns CDR1 SGHDN and CDR2 FVKESK. There are 16 residues in the CDR3. Trimming shortened V by 3 bases and J by 4 bases, and 16 bases separated the two germline ends. The CDR3 coding sequence is TGTGCCAGCAGCCACCAGACAGGCTTAGTTTACAATGAGCAGTTCTTC. It is translated as CASSHQTGLVYNEQFF.

This clone was detected once. The V call is TRBV9, the J call TRBJ1-2; TRBD1 might be the D (5 bases). The CDR3 totals 13 residues. Per germline, CDR1 SGDLS and CDR2 YYNGEE. V lost 3 bases, J lost 1 base, and 7 bases lay in between. CDR3 in amino acids: CASSGDSNYGYTF. The DNA of the CDR3 is TGTGCCAGCAGCGGCGACAGTAACTATGGCTACACCTTC.

The chain uses TRBV10-2 and TRBJ2-5; D gene unclear. Gene TRBJ2-7 matches the end of the DNA better, so the J call may be wrong. From germline, CDR1 is WSHSY and CDR2 SAAADI. This CDR3 has 14 amino acids. CDR3: CASSDDRSSYEQYF. CDR3 nucleotide sequence: TGCGCCAGCAGTGATGATCGTAGCTCCTACGAGCAGTACTTC.

This clone was counted a few times. The V call is TRBV14, the J call TRBJ2-1; TRBD2 might be the D (6 bases). The V and J ends lost 1 base and 8 bases respectively, with 12 bases between them. The germline gives CDR1 SGHDN, CDR2 FVKESK. This CDR3 is built from 14 residues. This chain's CDR3 is CASSQGQLAYEQFF. CDR3 nucleotide sequence: TGTGCCAGCAGCCAAGGTCAACTAGCCTATGAGCAGTTCTTC. Supplemented by reference TRBV14 and TRBJ2-1, the full variable domain reads EAGVTQFPSHSVIEKGQTVTLRCDPISGHDNLYWYRRVMGKEIKFLLHFVKESKQDESGMPNNRFLAERTGGTYSTLKVQPAELEDSGVYFCASSQGQLAYEQFFGPGTRLTVL.

This rearrangement joins TRBV10-3 to TRBJ2-3; 9 positions match TRBD1. The CDR3 is made up of 19 amino acids. V was clipped by 5 bases and J by 0 bases; unmatched bases: 15. Germline lookup yields CDR1 ENHRY and CDR2 SYGVKD. CDR3 DNA sequence: TGTGCCATCAGTCAGCCCCTCTTGTCCGGGACAGGGAGCACAGATACGCAGTATTTT. This translates into CAISQPLLSGTGSTDTQYF.